Below, 19 T cell receptor beta chains from the same sample are listed, as sequenced in a study of CD8 T cell repertoires and HIV-1 epitope variants. Using immunoSEQ multiplex PCR, the repertoire was profiled, and TCRdb retains in-frame clones only, with some absent. The table has under 100,000 clones, approximately 70% seen once. The sample taken for sequencing was uncultured baseline CD8+ T cells from peripheral blood mononuclear cells (PBMCs). The receptors here all came from a male donor with HIV.

The chain recombines TRBV27 with TRBJ2-5, with a weak D call TRBD1 (5 bases). The V gene lost 6 bases and the J gene lost 0 bases, with 11 bases spanning the gap. CDR1 MNHEY and CDR2 SMNVEV come from the germline V gene (reference sequence). The CDR3 sequence is 14 residues long. The DNA of the CDR3 is TGTGCCAGCAGACCTTCAGGGTACCAAGAGACCCAGTACTTC. It specifies CASRPSGYQETQYF.

The rearrangement uses TRBV18 and TRBJ2-6; D ambiguous. There are 15 residues in the CDR3. Trimming removed 3 bases at V and 0 bases at J, with 6 bases between. Germline loops: CDR1 KGHSH, CDR2 LQKENI. CDR3 in amino acids: CASSPRISGANVLTF. The CDR3 region has the DNA TGTGCCAGCTCACCCCGCATCTCTGGGGCCAACGTCCTGACTTTC.

The gene calls are TRBV5-6 and TRBJ1-2, with a possible D match to TRBD1 (5 bases). The V end was cut by 6 bases, the J end by 7 bases, with 16 bases between. The CDR3 has 13 residues. The V gene's germline CDR1 is SGHDT and CDR2 YYEEEE. In nucleotides, the CDR3 is TGTGCCAGCATCCTGACGGGGGGAAGTGGCTACACCTTC. Translation gives CASILTGGSGYTF.

In this sample, this clone turned up a few times. The chain links TRBV5-1 to TRBJ1-4, with 7 bases matching TRBD1. CDR3 length: 14 amino acids. V lost 4 bases to trimming and J lost 10 bases; unmatched junction nucleotides: 10. Germline V CDR1 and CDR2: SGHRS, YFSETQ. The CDR3 spells CASSTDRPLTKLFF. For the CDR3, the DNA is TGCGCCAGCAGCACGGACAGGCCATTGACAAAACTGTTTTTT.

The sample holds one count of this clone. V gene TRBV5-1 combines with J gene TRBJ2-3, with D unresolved. CDR3 length: 15 residues. V dropped 2 bases and J dropped 4 bases, with 14 bases sitting between them. Germline lookup yields CDR1 SGHRS and CDR2 YFSETQ. The CDR3 DNA is TGCGCCAGCAGCTTCGAGATAGAGAGCTCAGATACGCAGTATTTT. Its protein is CASSFEIESSDTQYF.

With respect to this clone: This sample includes further DNA sequences coding for the same CDR3. V and J are TRBV6-1 and TRBJ1-5; 8 bases match TRBD1. The V segment lost 6 bases and the J segment 5 bases; nucleotides outside the gene matches: 0. Germline V gene sequence: CDR1 MNHNS, CDR2 SASEGT. The CDR3 has 12 residues. CDR3 loop: CASRQGDQPQHF. CDR3 nucleotides: TGTGCCAGCAGACAGGGGGATCAGCCCCAGCATTTT.

The chain recombines TRBV6-1 with TRBJ2-1; D not resolved. V dropped 8 bases and J dropped 9 bases, with 8 bases sitting between them. Germline V CDR1 and CDR2: MNHNS, SASEGT. This CDR3 has 10 residues. This CDR3 is CASWAGEQFF. CDR3 sequence (DNA): TGTGCCAGCTGGGCAGGTGAGCAGTTCTTC.

The rearrangement joins TRBV5-5 to TRBJ2-3; D gene uncertain. The CDR3 loop spans 14 amino acids. The germline V and J ends were trimmed by 0 bases and 4 bases, with 9 bases remaining between them. The germline CDR1 and CDR2 sequences are SGHKS and YYEKEE (reference sequence). CDR3 region: CASSLGNIPDTQYF. CDR3 bases: TGTGCCAGCAGCTTGGGGAACATACCAGATACGCAGTATTTT.

The chain combines TRBV9 with TRBJ2-7; TRBD1 is a possible D gene (6 bases). Deletions cut 2 bases from V and 2 bases from J, with 8 bases between. The CDR3 runs to 13 residues. Germline CDR1 SGDLS, CDR2 YYNGEE. The CDR3 DNA follows: TGTGCCAGCAGCGTGCAGGGGACCTACGAGCAGTACTTC. Its protein is CASSVQGTYEQYF.

This chain connects TRBV29-1 to TRBJ2-7; no reliable D call. The V end lost 7 bases, the J end lost 0 bases, and 10 bases lay between the germline ends. The CDR3 covers 12 residues. Per germline, CDR1 SQVTM and CDR2 ANQGSEA. For the CDR3, the DNA is TGCAGCGCCGCGCAGAGCTCCTACGAGCAGTACTTC. It yields the protein CSAAQSSYEQYF.

V usage is TRBV7-2 and J usage is TRBJ1-1; a possible D gene is TRBD1 (6 bases). The CDR3 contains 16 residues. Trimming left V 5 bases short and J 4 bases short, with 20 bases between. Looked up from germline, CDR1 is SGHTA and CDR2 is FQGNSA. The CDR3 reads CASSPDRPTRSTEAFF. The CDR3 DNA reads TGTGCCAGCAGCCCAGACAGGCCGACGAGGAGCACTGAAGCTTTCTTT.

This clone was counted once. This sequence joins TRBV5-1 and TRBJ2-5; TRBD2 agrees at 10 bases. The CDR3 extends over 16 amino acids. With 0 bases clipped from V and 2 bases from J, the junction kept 4 bases outside the gene matches. Germline lookup yields CDR1 SGHRS and CDR2 YFSETQ. CDR3 bases: TGCGCCAGCAGCTTGGGAACTAGCGGGGAGCAAGAGACCCAGTACTTC. This translates into CASSLGTSGEQETQYF.

V usage is TRBV9 and J usage is TRBJ2-7; tentatively, D is TRBD1 (6 bases). In germline, CDR1 is SGDLS, CDR2 YYNGEE. The ends were cut back, 4 bases at V and 13 bases at J, with 21 bases in the middle. The CDR3 contains 13 residues. The CDR3 protein is CASSNSPRGPSYF. Here the CDR3 DNA reads TGTGCCAGCAGCAACAGTCCCAGGGGACCGTCCTACTTC.

The V and J genes are TRBV29-1 and TRBJ2-2, with unresolved D. The CDR3 length is 13 residues. Trimming pared 5 bases from V and 3 bases from J, leaving 10 bases between. Per germline, CDR1 SQVTM and CDR2 ANQGSEA. The CDR3 nucleotides read TGCAGCGTTTCCTCAGGATACACCGGGGAGCTGTTTTTT. This sequence encodes CSVSSGYTGELFF.

The chain combines TRBV19 with TRBJ2-1; maybe TRBD2 (6 bases). With 4 bases removed from V and 3 bases from J, the gap between germline ends came to 16 bases. The CDR3 runs to 16 residues. Germline loops: CDR1 LNHDA, CDR2 SQIVND (reference sequence). Here the CDR3 DNA reads TGTGCCAGTAGTAGCGTGCTGGGAGGCCTCTACAATGAGCAGTTCTTC. Encoded protein: CASSSVLGGLYNEQFF.

Written as DNA, the CDR3 is TGTGCCAGCAGCCTGGACAGGAGCTACGAGCAGTACTTC. Its protein is CASSLDRSYEQYF. The gene calls are TRBV5-4 and TRBJ2-7, with 7 bases identical to TRBD1. Trimming at V came to 4 bases and at J to 3 bases, leaving 4 bases not matched to a gene. This CDR3 has 13 amino acids. The germline CDR1 and CDR2 sequences are SGHNT and YYREEE (reference sequence).

The chain couples TRBV9 to TRBJ2-1; 11 bases match TRBD2. The CDR3 length is 15 residues. V was clipped by 4 bases and J by 9 bases; unmatched bases: 9. Germline V gene data show CDR1 as SGDLS and CDR2 as YYNGEE. DNA of the CDR3: TGTGCCAGCAGCTCCGGGGGACTAGCGGTAGGTGAGCAGTTCTTC. As protein: CASSSGGLAVGEQFF.

The CDR3 protein is CSVEGGTSGSHEQFF. The CDR3, as DNA: TGCAGCGTTGAAGGCGGGACTAGCGGGAGCCATGAGCAGTTCTTC. This chain joins TRBV29-1 and TRBJ2-1, with 14 bases identical to TRBD2. The length of the CDR3 is 15 residues. J lost 8 bases, V lost 1 base, and 4 bases had no gene match. Per germline, CDR1 SQVTM and CDR2 ANQGSEA.

To note about this clone: The sample has other DNA sequences that encode this CDR3 too. The chain uses TRBV9 and TRBJ1-3; D remains unclear. The germline CDR1 and CDR2 sequences are SGDLS and YYNGEE. The CDR3 has 14 amino acids. The V and J ends lost 0 bases and 2 bases respectively, with 6 bases between them. CDR3 sequence reads: CASSVGGTGNTIYF. The CDR3 DNA is TGTGCCAGCAGCGTAGGGGGTACTGGAAACACCATATATTTT.